This entry is about one T cell receptor beta chain. The antigen is not known. This could be a read error, since a much larger clone is one nucleotide away. TCRdb re-called the multiplex PCR reads through MiXCR, storing one row per CDR3 protein. This table has around 140,000 distinct CDR3 sequences, approximately 32% appearing once. Axillary draining lymph nodes of breast cancer patients supplied the node samples. The sample originates from a study of breast tumors, draining lymph nodes, adjacent tissues. Deletions cut 1 base from V and 1 base from J, with 14 bases between. The CDR3 consists of 16 residues. In germline, CDR1 is SGHAT, CDR2 FQNNGV. General study findings and limits: Tumor and nontumor repertoires were significantly more similar in luminal-like than in basal-like breast cancer. Tumor TCR diversity was below lymph nodes but above nontumor tissue. The data were judged consistent with most tumor T cells coming from lymph node and expanding in tumor.

This receptor was taken from a female donor with breast cancer. Some clones in this sample may be carry-over from other donors' samples. Specimen: axillary lymph node tissue. This rearrangement joins TRBV11-2 to TRBJ2-7; D is unclear. CDR3 loop: CASSLGQSPPSYEQYF. The CDR3 DNA sequence: TGTGCCAGCAGCTTAGGACAAAGCCCCCCTTCCTACGAGCAGTACTTC.